The 22 T cell receptor beta chains given below trace back to one sample, sequenced in a study of cytomegalovirus exposure and HLA in healthy donors. Use of 60 Vbeta and 13 Jbeta primers characterized the PCR. Sequenced by immunoSEQ multiplex PCR; TCRdb stores in-frame clones only, minus some. The sample holds roughly 75,000 clones. Specimen: PBMCs. These receptors originate from a man aged 35-49 years in good health and CMV-seronegative.

The chain combines TRBV2 with TRBJ1-6, with 7 nucleotides matching TRBD1. CDR1 is SNHLY, CDR2 FYNNEI, per germline. CDR3 length equals 15 residues. Trimming at V came to 4 bases and at J to 7 bases, leaving 7 bases not matched to a gene. In DNA, the CDR3 is TGTGCCAGCAGTGTTGGCAGGGGGAAAAATTCACCCCTCCACTTT. This gives the protein CASSVGRGKNSPLHF.

The chain combines TRBV7-2 with TRBJ2-3; 7 nucleotides match TRBD2. V trimming: 4 bases; J trimming: 0 bases; junction bases outside the gene matches: 4. Per the germline V gene, CDR1 is SGHTA and CDR2 is FQGNSA. The CDR3 runs to 15 residues. CDR3 loop: CASSSRRGSTDTQYF. DNA of the CDR3: TGTGCCAGCAGCTCGAGGCGGGGGAGCACAGATACGCAGTATTTT.

This chain uses TRBV30 with TRBJ1-1, with D unresolved. CDR1 is GTSNPN and CDR2 is SVGIG in the germline V gene (reference sequence). Trimming shortened V by 2 bases and J by 1 base, and 8 bases separated the two germline ends. The CDR3 has 13 amino acids. CDR3 nucleotides: TGTGCCTGGAGTACCACTCAGAACACTGAAGCTTTCTTT. Amino acids: CAWSTTQNTEAFF.

The genes are TRBV19 and TRBJ2-1, with TRBD1 identical over 12 bases. This CDR3 has 17 amino acids. Germline CDR1 LNHDA, CDR2 SQIVND (reference sequence). V shed 4 bases, J shed 6 bases, and the junction held 10 bases outside the gene matches. Written as DNA, the CDR3 is TGTGCCAGTAGTACCACCTCGGGGACAGGGGGCTTCAATGAGCAGTTCTTC. Translated: CASSTTSGTGGFNEQFF.

The rearrangement uses TRBV4-2 and TRBJ2-2; 7 bases line up with TRBD1. The germline V gene encodes CDR1 LGHNA and CDR2 YNFKEQ. Germline trimming cut 4 bases from V and 3 bases from J; bases unmatched to any gene: 5. The CDR3 has 15 residues. The CDR3 bases are TGTGCCAGCAGCCCAGGACAGGACCACACCGGGGAGCTGTTTTTT. Encoded protein: CASSPGQDHTGELFF.

This chain uses TRBV30 with TRBJ2-2; 9 positions match TRBD2. CDR1 is GTSNPN, CDR2 SVGIG, per germline (reference sequence). This CDR3 is built from 14 residues. Losses at the gene ends were 7 bases for V and 4 bases for J; bases not matched to a gene: 7. The CDR3 is CASRGRGGTGELFF. The CDR3 DNA sequence: TGTGCCTCGCGTGGGCGGGGGGGCACCGGGGAGCTGTTTTTT.

The V call is TRBV5-1, the J call TRBJ1-5; tentatively, D is TRBD1 (5 bases). Between the trimmed V and J ends, which lost 2 bases and 1 base, there was a span of 10 bases. The CDR3 loop spans 15 amino acids. Germline V gene sequence: CDR1 SGHRS, CDR2 YFSETQ. The CDR3 DNA reads as TGCGCCAGCAGCTTCGGAGGGACGAGCAATCAGCCCCAGCATTTT. Its translation: CASSFGGTSNQPQHF.

This rearrangement joins TRBV6-1 to TRBJ2-7; possibly TRBD2 for D (6 bases). Germline V gene lookup returns CDR1 MNHNS and CDR2 SASEGT. V lost 2 bases and J lost 0, with 11 bases in between. This CDR3 comprises 15 residues. CDR3 loop: CASSEYVGSSYEQYF. In DNA form, the CDR3 reads TGTGCCAGCAGTGAATACGTCGGGAGCTCCTACGAGCAGTACTTC.

The chain joins TRBV4-3 to TRBJ2-7; D possibly corresponds to TRBD2 (5 bases). Germline V CDR1 and CDR2: LGHNA, YSLEER. The CDR3 runs 13 residues. V was trimmed by 4 bases and J by 7 bases, leaving 14 bases between them. CDR3: CASSRESGWEQYF. CDR3 in DNA: TGCGCCAGCAGCCGGGAGTCGGGGTGGGAGCAGTACTTC.

The V and J genes are TRBV9 and TRBJ1-4; 8 bases are shared with TRBD1. With V trimmed by 3 bases and J by 2 bases, 6 bases remained unmatched. This CDR3 region has 16 residues. Germline V gene data show CDR1 as SGDLS and CDR2 as YYNGEE. The chain's CDR3 is CASSGTPGGTNEKLFF. CDR3 nucleotides: TGTGCCAGCAGCGGGACACCAGGGGGCACTAATGAAAAACTGTTTTTT.

The genes are TRBV11-2 and TRBJ1-1, with 7 positions matching TRBD1. The germline V gene encodes CDR1 SGHAT and CDR2 FQNNGV. CDR3 length: 14 residues. J was trimmed by 11 bases and V by 1 base; bases with no gene match: 10. In nucleotides, the CDR3 is TGTGCCAGCAGCTTAGGCCCCGGGACAGCGATCGCTTTCTTT. It specifies CASSLGPGTAIAFF.

The chain combines TRBV10-1 with TRBJ2-2; the D gene is possibly TRBD1 (5 bases). CDR3 size: 14 residues. V was cut by 2 bases and J by 1 base, with 5 bases left in between. CDR1 and CDR2 from the germline V gene are WNHNN and SYGVQD (reference sequence). CDR3 sequence (DNA): TGCGCCAGCAGTGAGACAGGGAACACCGGGGAGCTGTTTTTT. Protein product: CASSETGNTGELFF.

The gene calls are TRBV2 and TRBJ2-7; D is uncertain. CDR3 length: 16 amino acids. CDR1 SNHLY and CDR2 FYNNEI come from the germline V gene. V lost 6 bases and J 3 bases, leaving 21 bases between the germline ends. The CDR3 sequence is CASRPSPSHYNYEQYF. The CDR3 region has the DNA TGTGCCAGCAGACCCTCCCCCTCGCACTACAACTACGAGCAGTACTTC.

This chain connects TRBV5-1 to TRBJ1-2, with 8 bases matching TRBD1. This CDR3 region has 18 residues. Germline CDR1 is SGHRS and CDR2 is YFSETQ. V was clipped by 2 bases and J by 5 bases; unmatched bases: 17. The CDR3 region has the DNA TGCGCCAGCAGCTTTGCCGGCACTGGGACAGGCGAAGGGTATGGCTACACCTTC. Its protein product is CASSFAGTGTGEGYGYTF.

The V call is TRBV5-1, the J call TRBJ2-1; the match to TRBD1 covers 9 bases. Germline CDR1 reads SGHRS; CDR2 reads YFSETQ. J was trimmed by 7 bases and V by 1 base; bases with no gene match: 9. The CDR3 is 16 residues long. CDR3 in amino acids: CASSLPLDRGNNEQFF. The CDR3 DNA reads as TGCGCCAGCAGCTTGCCACTGGACAGGGGTAATAATGAGCAGTTCTTC.

The gene calls are TRBV6-6 and TRBJ1-4; weak D call: TRBD1 (5 bases). CDR1 and CDR2 from the germline V gene are MNHNY and SVGAGI (reference sequence). Trimming took 0 bases from V and 7 from J, leaving 12 bases between them. The length of the CDR3 is 15 residues. The CDR3 region has the DNA TGTGCCAGCAGTTACTCGAGCGGCGGGGCTGAAAAACTGTTTTTT. Encoded protein: CASSYSSGGAEKLFF.

Remarks on this clone: The sample holds other DNA sequences that translate to the same CDR3. The chain uses TRBV6-5 and TRBJ2-1, with D tentatively TRBD2 (6 bases). CDR1 is MNHEY, CDR2 SVGAGI, per germline. V lost 5 bases to trimming and J lost 0 bases, with 11 bases between them. This CDR3 has 15 residues. CDR3 sequence: CASSLLASSYNEQFF. The CDR3 coding sequence is TGTGCCAGCAGTCTACTAGCTAGCTCCTACAATGAGCAGTTCTTC.

The V call is TRBV18, the J call TRBJ1-1; possible D gene TRBD1, 6 bases. V was clipped by 1 base and J by 1 base, with 10 bases between them. Germline V gene data show CDR1 as KGHSH and CDR2 as LQKENI. The CDR3 loop spans 15 amino acids. DNA for the CDR3: TGTGCCAGCTCACCACGAAGACAGGAGAACACTGAAGCTTTCTTT. Amino acids: CASSPRRQENTEAFF.

The CDR3 nucleotides read TGTGCCTGGAGTGTCGGGACTCACCGAGATACGCAGTATTTT. Translated: CAWSVGTHRDTQYF. V gene TRBV30 combines with J gene TRBJ2-3; TRBD2 might be the D (6 bases). Germline V gives CDR1 GTSNPN, CDR2 SVGIG (reference sequence). CDR3 length: 14 amino acids. V dropped 0 bases and J dropped 5 bases, with 12 bases sitting between them.

This chain uses TRBV5-4 with TRBJ2-7, with 9 bases matching TRBD2. Germline V gene data show CDR1 as SGHNT and CDR2 as YYREEE (reference sequence). V shed 5 bases, J shed 7 bases, and the junction held 16 bases outside the gene matches. The CDR3 covers 16 residues. The CDR3 reads CASSYPGTSYTLEQYF. The DNA of the CDR3 is TGTGCCAGCAGTTACCCCGGGACTAGCTACACTTTGGAGCAGTACTTC.

The chain joins TRBV30 to TRBJ2-7, with D possibly TRBD1 on 5 matching bases. V lost 2 bases to trimming and J lost 9 bases, with 17 bases between them. The CDR3 extends over 13 amino acids. Germline values: CDR1 GTSNPN, CDR2 SVGIG (reference sequence). The CDR3 here is CAWSPDRVVGQYF. DNA for the CDR3: TGTGCCTGGAGTCCCGACAGAGTCGTCGGGCAGTACTTC.

The genes are TRBV7-2 and TRBJ1-2; D unclear. The germline V gene encodes CDR1 SGHTA and CDR2 FQGNSA. The V end lost 0 bases, the J end lost 3 bases, and 14 bases lay between the germline ends. The CDR3 totals 16 residues. The CDR3 DNA is TGTGCCAGCAGCTTAGCATGGTCCAGGAGGGACTATGGCTACACCTTC. Its translation is CASSLAWSRRDYGYTF.